This T cell receptor beta chain was captured in a study of blood T cell repertoires in COVID-19. Study background: The United States, Italy and Spain supplied acute and convalescent COVID-19 samples. Sources were T cells, B-cell-depleted T cells, or PBMCs; the material itself was cDNA or gDNA.

In the study's own analysis: Amplifying reference gene primers gave estimates of nucleated cell counts. TCRdb's table, derived via immunoSEQ multiplex PCR, lists solely in-frame clones and lacks some. V and J calls and clone size follow that table, whereas D and trimming were derived from the DNA. The top ten clones hold 4% to 5.5% of a sample with some 250,000 clones, about four fifths of them seen once. This CDR3 contains 22 residues. Trimming at V came to 0 bases and at J to 0 bases, leaving 15 bases not matched to a gene. Germline CDR1 and CDR2: LGHDT and YNNKEL (reference sequence). The TCR originated in a man in his forties or fifties with active or convalescent COVID-19. The sample comprised peripheral blood. The V gene is TRBV3-1 (or the pseudogene TRBV3-2), the J gene TRBJ2-3, with TRBD2 matching 13 bases. CDR3 nucleotide sequence: TGTGCCAGCAGCCAAGATCTTCCTCGGTTCACTAGCGGGGGGGCGAGCACAGATACGCAGTATTTT. Translation gives CASSQDLPRFTSGGASTDTQYF.